The rows below give T cell receptor beta chains drawn from one sample of a study of T cells in Graves' hyperthyroidism and ophthalmopathy. MiXCR, applied by TCRdb to the multiplex PCR reads, yields one record per CDR3 protein. The data hold approximately 510,000 distinct CDR3 sequences, with less than 25% observed a single time. The specimen sequenced was blood. Receptor source: a man in his late teens or twenties with Graves' hyperthyroidism. Both conserved end residues are part of each CDR3. A D gene is named only where the DNA matches it firmly. Clone size is shown for a subset of rows, as once, few, many or a class of expanded clone.

V	size	D	J	DNA	CDR3
TRBV5-1	-	-	TRBJ2-2	TGCGCCAGCAGCGCCCTTCTGGGCGGGGAGCTGTTTTTT	CASSALLGGELFF
TRBV15	few	-	TRBJ2-5	TGTGCCACCAGCACAGATTTCTGGGATAAGACCCAGTACTTC	CATSTDFWDKTQYF
TRBV11-2	-	-	TRBJ1-1	TGTGCCAGCAGCTTAGATCCGACAGCCCCGAGGACTGAAGCTTTCTTT	CASSLDPTAPRTEAFF
TRBV12-3/TRBV12-4	few	TRBD1	TRBJ1-1	TGTGCCAGCACCCGGGGGAGGGCAGGGGGGGAGAACACTGAAGCTTTCTTT	CASTRGRAGGENTEAFF
TRBV27	-	TRBD2	TRBJ2-7	TGTGCCAGCAGTTTAAATCCTAGCGGGAGTTACGAGCAGTACTTC	CASSLNPSGSYEQYF
TRBV6-1	many	TRBD1	TRBJ2-7	TGTGCCAGCAGTCCACCCGGGACAGCCGAGCAGTACTTC	CASSPPGTAEQYF
TRBV12-3/TRBV12-4	many	TRBD1	TRBJ2-7	TGTGCCAGCAAAGTCGACAGGGGCTACTACGAGCAGTACTTC	CASKVDRGYYEQYF
TRBV11-2	-	TRBD2	TRBJ2-7	TGTGCCAGCAGCCCCTCTAGCGGGAGGCTCTCCTACGAGCAGTACTTC	CASSPSSGRLSYEQYF
TRBV19	many	-	TRBJ1-5	TGTGCCAGTAGTCTATGGGGGACCAGCAATCAGCCCCAGCATTTT	CASSLWGTSNQPQHF
TRBV12-5	many	-	TRBJ2-5	TGTGCTAGTGGTTTCGCACCAGAGGAGACCCAGTACTTC	CASGFAPEETQYF
TRBV12-3/TRBV12-4	-	-	TRBJ2-7	TGTGCCAGCAGTCCCCGGCGGGGTAACTACGAGCAGTACTTC	CASSPRRGNYEQYF
TRBV12-3/TRBV12-4	-	-	TRBJ1-6	TGTGCCAGCAGTTCGGGGGTCGGAAATTCACCCCTCCACTTT	CASSSGVGNSPLHF
TRBV7-2	many	-	TRBJ1-5	TGTGCCAGCAGCTTAGAGGCCCCCTCGGGACCCCAGCATTTT	CASSLEAPSGPQHF
TRBV27	-	TRBD2	TRBJ2-7	TGTGCCAGCAGTCCCCGAGGACTAGCGGGCAGGAGGTCCGAGCAGTACTTC	CASSPRGLAGRRSEQYF
TRBV7-8	-	-	TRBJ2-5	TGTGCCAGCAGTACGAGTGCCCAAGAGACCCAGTACTTC	CASSTSAQETQYF
TRBV20-1	many	-	TRBJ2-4	TGCAGTGCTAGAGTTAATCGGGACTCGGACATTCAGTACTTC	CSARVNRDSDIQYF
TRBV11-3	few	-	TRBJ1-1	TGTGCCAGCAGCATGCCCGGGCGCAACACTGAAGCTTTCTTT	CASSMPGRNTEAFF
TRBV2	many	-	TRBJ1-2	TGTGCCAGCACCTCACTTCGAGGCACGGGGTTTGGCTACACCTTC	CASTSLRGTGFGYTF
TRBV28	many	-	TRBJ1-1	TGTGCCAGCAGTCTGCAGGGAGTGGGATCTGAAGCTTTCTTT	CASSLQGVGSEAFF
TRBV28	many	-	TRBJ1-1	TGTGCCAGCAGTTCCTGGGACGCCACTGAAGCTTTCTTT	CASSSWDATEAFF
TRBV15	many	-	TRBJ2-2	TGTGCCACCAGCAGAGTACGAGGAGCGGGCGGGGAGCTGTTTTTT	CATSRVRGAGGELFF
TRBV11-3	many	TRBD1	TRBJ2-5	TGTGCCAGCAGCTTAGACAGGGGGCAAGAGACCCAGTACTTC	CASSLDRGQETQYF
TRBV19	-	-	TRBJ1-1	TGTGCCAGTAGTATGGAACCCGGCCAAGCTTTCTTT	CASSMEPGQAFF
TRBV11-3	many	TRBD1	TRBJ1-1	TGTGCCAGCAGCCAACGGACAGGGGGCACTGAAGCTTTCTTT	CASSQRTGGTEAFF
TRBV19	many	-	TRBJ1-2	TGTGCCAGCGGAAGTTGGGACACCGCTTGGGATCGGTATGGCTACACCTTC	CASGSWDTAWDRYGYTF
TRBV28	many	-	TRBJ1-5	TGTGCCAGCAGTCAGACAGGCCGCAATCAGCCCCAGCATTTT	CASSQTGRNQPQHF
TRBV2	many	-	TRBJ2-4	TGTGCCAGCCTTAATATGGCCAAAAACATTCAGTACTTC	CASLNMAKNIQYF
TRBV6-5	-	-	TRBJ1-3	TGTGCCAGCAGTTACGAGAGAAACACCATATATTTT	CASSYERNTIYF
TRBV12-3/TRBV12-4	-	TRBD2	TRBJ2-1	TGTGCCAGCAGTCCCCCCACGAGCGGGAGTTACAATGAGAAGTTCTTC	CASSPPTSGSYNEKFF
TRBV29-1	many	-	TRBJ2-7	TGCAGCGTTGTCGGCTTCTACGAGCAGTACTTC	CSVVGFYEQYF
TRBV6-2/TRBV6-3	many	-	TRBJ2-7	TGTGCCAGCAGTTACCCTGATTACGAGCAGTACTTC	CASSYPDYEQYF
TRBV5-1	many	-	TRBJ1-1	TGCGCCAGCAGCTGGGCCGGTCGGGACACTGAAGCTTTCTTT	CASSWAGRDTEAFF
TRBV6-1	-	TRBD1	TRBJ2-7	TGTGCCAGCATCACGTCGCCGGACAGGGGCGACGAGCAGTACTTC	CASITSPDRGDEQYF
TRBV6-2/TRBV6-3	many	-	TRBJ1-2	TGTGCCAGCAGTCCTCCGGGACGTGGATATGGCTACACCTTC	CASSPPGRGYGYTF
TRBV20-1	many	-	TRBJ1-2	TGCAGTGCTAGACCCCTAGGAGGGAGCTATGGCTACACCTTC	CSARPLGGSYGYTF
TRBV30	many	TRBD2	TRBJ2-7	TGTGCCTGGAGAAGCGGGACGGATGTCTACGAGCAGTACTTC	CAWRSGTDVYEQYF
TRBV20-1	few	-	TRBJ2-2	TGCAGTGCTATGCCGGCCCGTGGCACCGGGGAGCTGTTTTTT	CSAMPARGTGELFF
TRBV7-2	-	TRBD1	TRBJ1-5	TGTGCCAGCAGTAACGACAGGGGAGGCAATCAGCCCCAGCATTTT	CASSNDRGGNQPQHF
TRBV15	-	-	TRBJ1-1	TGTGCCACCAGCGGCGACCTAGCTCTGAACACTGAAGCTTTCTTT	CATSGDLALNTEAFF
TRBV7-6	few	-	TRBJ2-2	TGTGCCAGCAGCTTGGCAGGACAAACCGGGGAGCTGTTTTTT	CASSLAGQTGELFF
TRBV13	many	-	TRBJ1-2	TGTGCCAGCAGCCATGCTGAGTGGGGACAAAGAAATGTAAACTATGGCTACACCTTC	CASSHAEWGQRNVNYGYTF
TRBV5-1	many	TRBD1	TRBJ2-7	TGCGCCAGCAGCTTGGATGGGACAGGGGTCACCCACGAGCAGTACTTC	CASSLDGTGVTHEQYF
TRBV6-1	many	-	TRBJ1-1	TGTGCCAGCAGGGTGGTAACGGAAACTGAAGCTTTCTTT	CASRVVTETEAFF
TRBV28	many	-	TRBJ2-6	TGTGCCAGCAGTCCCTGCCTGAACTCTGGGGCCAACGTCCTGACTTTC	CASSPCLNSGANVLTF
TRBV20-1	many	TRBD2	TRBJ2-7	TGCAGTGCTCGAAGCGGGACCACCTACGAGCAGTACTTC	CSARSGTTYEQYF
TRBV7-8	many	-	TRBJ1-1	TGTGCCAGCAGCCCATTCAGGGTGGGGAACACTGAAGCTTTCTTT	CASSPFRVGNTEAFF
TRBV28	-	TRBD2	TRBJ2-5	TGTGCCAGCAGTTTCGCGAGACTAGCCGGTCAAGAGACCCAGTACTTC	CASSFARLAGQETQYF
TRBV6-2/TRBV6-3	-	TRBD2	TRBJ2-7	TGTGCCAGCAGTTACTCGACTAGCGGAGGGTACGAGCAGTACTTC	CASSYSTSGGYEQYF
TRBV29-1	many	-	TRBJ2-3	TGCAGCGTAGAAGGCGGGGACAACACAGATACGCAGTATTTT	CSVEGGDNTDTQYF
TRBV7-3	-	-	TRBJ1-2	TGTGCCAGCAGCTTAATTCCAGGGGCGTACTATGGCTACACCTTC	CASSLIPGAYYGYTF
TRBV5-1	few	TRBD1	TRBJ2-2	TGCGCCAGCACCCCCACAGGGGAAGGTTGGGAGCTGTTTTTT	CASTPTGEGWELFF
TRBV30	-	TRBD1	TRBJ2-5	TGTGCCTGGAGGACAGGGATAAGGACCCAGTACTTC	CAWRTGIRTQYF
TRBV28	many	-	TRBJ1-5	TGTGCCAGCAGCCCCCGACAGTCCTATAGCAATCAGCCCCAGCATTTT	CASSPRQSYSNQPQHF
TRBV29-1	few	-	TRBJ1-2	TGCAGCGTTCCTGGGACAACATATGGCTACACCTTC	CSVPGTTYGYTF
TRBV12-3/TRBV12-4	-	-	TRBJ1-2	TGTGCCAGCAGTTACGCCCCCCTTTGGGGGGAGAATGGCTACACCTTC	CASSYAPLWGENGYTF
TRBV19	-	-	TRBJ1-1	TGTGCCAGCTCCTTCCTGAGCCCAGGGAACACTGAAGCTTTCTTT	CASSFLSPGNTEAFF
TRBV12-3/TRBV12-4	many	-	TRBJ2-5	TGTGCCAGCACCGGGGAGGGACAACAAGAGACCCAGTACTTC	CASTGEGQQETQYF
TRBV7-9	few	TRBD1	TRBJ1-2	TGTGCCAGCAGCTTGGGGACAGCGGGCTCCTTCGGCTACACCTTC	CASSLGTAGSFGYTF